This is a list of T cell receptor beta chains from one sample in a study of Graves' ophthalmopathy and Graves' hyperthyroidism. TCRdb ran MiXCR on the multiplex PCR reads and lists one entry per CDR3 protein. The sample contains 200,000 to 250,000 distinct CDR3 sequences, 20% to 25% of which appear only once. Input material: peripheral blood. All receptors come from a woman between 45 and 60 years old with Graves' ophthalmopathy. The CDR3 runs from the conserved cysteine through the conserved F or W. D genes are given only for firm matches. Clone size appears in some rows only: once, few, many, or a class for an expanded clone.

j_call v_call d_call clone_size cdr3_nt cdr3_aa
TRBJ2-2 TRBV12-3/TRBV12-4 NA many TGTGCCAGCAGCTTCCGTTCCGGGAACACCGGGGAGCTGTTTTTT CASSFRSGNTGELFF
TRBJ2-7 TRBV24-1 TRBD1 many TGTGCCACCAGCCGTGACCGGGACAGGAGGGACGAGCAGTACTTC CATSRDRDRRDEQYF
TRBJ1-1 TRBV2 NA many TGTGCCAGCAGTCTCCGGGGATGGAACACTGAAGCTTTCTTT CASSLRGWNTEAFF
TRBJ2-7 TRBV15 TRBD1 NA TGTGCCACCAGCAGCGATCCCAGACAGGGGGCTTGCGAGCAGTACTTC CATSSDPRQGACEQYF
TRBJ1-5 TRBV4-1 NA few TGCGCCAGCAGCCAAGGAGAAGGGGGATATCAGCCCCAGCATTTT CASSQGEGGYQPQHF
TRBJ1-2 TRBV19 NA NA TGTGCCAGTAGTATAGATCTCGGGCGGGGAGGAAGCGGCTACACCTTC CASSIDLGRGGSGYTF
TRBJ2-2 TRBV6-2/TRBV6-3 NA many TGTGCCAGCAGTATTGACGGGAGTCGCCACACCGGGGAGCTGTTTTTT CASSIDGSRHTGELFF
TRBJ2-5 TRBV5-1 NA NA TGCGCCAGCAGCCCTGGACCGGGACAAGAGACCCAGTACTTC CASSPGPGQETQYF
TRBJ2-5 TRBV7-9 TRBD2 few TGTGCCATAGGAGCGGGGCAAGAGACCCAGTACTTC CAIGAGQETQYF
TRBJ2-7 TRBV20-1 NA many TGCAGTGCAGGACCCGGGTGGGACGAGCAGTACTTC CSAGPGWDEQYF
TRBJ1-2 TRBV20-1 TRBD1 many TGCAGTGCTAGGTGGACAGGGAGGAACTATGGCTACACCTTC CSARWTGRNYGYTF
TRBJ2-1 TRBV12-3/TRBV12-4 TRBD2 many TGTGCCAGCAGTTTCGGACTAGAGATCTACAATGAGCAGTTCTTC CASSFGLEIYNEQFF
TRBJ2-2 TRBV3-1 TRBD2 NA TGTGCCAGCAGCCAAGTTTCGGCGGGAGCAGCGAACACCGGGGAGCTGTTTTTT CASSQVSAGAANTGELFF
TRBJ1-2 TRBV7-9 NA many TGTGCCAGCAGCTTAGTTACAAAGTATGGCTACACCTTC CASSLVTKYGYTF
TRBJ2-7 TRBV4-1 NA NA TGCGCCAGCAGCCAAGGATTGGAGGGATACGAGCAGTACTTC CASSQGLEGYEQYF
TRBJ2-7 TRBV11-2 NA many TGTGCCAGCAGCTCCCGACCCAAGGGTCCCTCCTACGAGCAGTACTTC CASSSRPKGPSYEQYF
TRBJ1-6 TRBV11-2 TRBD1 few TGTGCCAGCAGCCCGCTGGGACAGTATAATTCACCCCTCCACTTT CASSPLGQYNSPLHF
TRBJ2-7 TRBV28 NA many TGTGCCAGCAGTTCCCCGGGGAGCCGTTCCGTATACGAGCAGTACTTC CASSSPGSRSVYEQYF
TRBJ1-1 TRBV11-2 TRBD1 many TGTGCCAGCAGCTCCCGGACAGGGGGCGAAACTGAAGCTTTCTTT CASSSRTGGETEAFF
TRBJ2-5 TRBV10-3 NA many TGTGCCATCAGTGGAGAGTTCGGGGAGACCCAGTACTTC CAISGEFGETQYF
TRBJ2-2 TRBV29-1 TRBD1 NA TGCAGCGGTCGGACAGGAGTGAACACCGGGGAGCTGTTTTTT CSGRTGVNTGELFF
TRBJ2-2 TRBV5-1 TRBD1 few TGCGCCAGCAGACCAGGGGGTCCGAACACCGGGGAGCTGTTTTTT CASRPGGPNTGELFF
TRBJ2-4 TRBV6-1 TRBD2 NA TGTGCCAGCCAGCGGGGGGCCAAAAACATTCAGTACTTC CASQRGAKNIQYF
TRBJ1-2 TRBV9 NA NA TGTGCCAGCAGCCCCCAGAACATGGCAACGGGCTACACCTTC CASSPQNMATGYTF
TRBJ1-2 TRBV10-2 NA many TGCGCCAGCAGTTCGGGAGGGAGGGGAGGCTACACCTTC CASSSGGRGGYTF
TRBJ2-3 TRBV24-1 TRBD2 many TGTGCCACCAGTGATTTGGGAATAGCGGGAGGTCCCACTTATACGCAGTATTTT CATSDLGIAGGPTYTQYF
TRBJ1-2 TRBV28 NA NA TGTGCCAGCAGGGAGGGGATGGATGGCTACACCTTC CASREGMDGYTF
TRBJ2-7 TRBV6-5 NA NA TGTGCCAGCAGTTACTCGCAGGCCCACGAGCAGTACTTC CASSYSQAHEQYF
TRBJ2-6 TRBV29-1 NA many TGCAGCGTCAGGGTTTCTGGGGCCAACGTCCTGACTTTC CSVRVSGANVLTF
TRBJ2-7 TRBV29-1 NA many TGCAGCGTCCGAACAGGGTTTGGCGAGCAGTACTTC CSVRTGFGEQYF
TRBJ1-5 TRBV19 NA many TGTGCCACCCAGGCGAGTAGATCAAATCAGCCCCAGCATTTT CATQASRSNQPQHF
TRBJ1-1 TRBV6-4 TRBD1 NA TGTGCCAGCAGAGCAGGGACAGCGGACACTGGAGCTTTCTTT CASRAGTADTGAFF
TRBJ1-2 TRBV7-9 TRBD1 many TGTGCCAGCAGCTTAAAGGGGGCGGGCTATGGCTACACCTTC CASSLKGAGYGYTF
TRBJ2-7 TRBV14 NA many TGTGCCAGCACCCCCGACCTAGGACACGAGCAGTACTTC CASTPDLGHEQYF
TRBJ2-4 TRBV28 NA many TGTGCCAGCAGTAAGCAGTCCGTGGCCAAAAACATTCAGTACTTC CASSKQSVAKNIQYF
TRBJ2-2 TRBV12-3/TRBV12-4 NA NA TGTGCCAGCAGTCCCCCACGGCTGAACACCGGGGAGCTGTTTTTT CASSPPRLNTGELFF
TRBJ1-2 TRBV19 NA many TGTGCCAGTAGTATATTAGGGCAGGGCGGCTATGGCTACACCTTC CASSILGQGGYGYTF
TRBJ2-7 TRBV6-1 NA NA TGTGCCAGCAGTGCCGCCGGCGGGATCGGATACGAGCAGTACTTC CASSAAGGIGYEQYF
TRBJ1-1 TRBV5-1 NA many TGCGCCAGCAGCTTCCAAACCGGGATCAACACTGAAGCTTTCTTT CASSFQTGINTEAFF
TRBJ2-6 TRBV12-3/TRBV12-4 NA many TGTGCCAGCAGTTTAGATGACGCCAGCTACCTAGGGGCCAACGTCCTGACTTTC CASSLDDASYLGANVLTF
TRBJ1-5 TRBV12-3/TRBV12-4 NA many TGTGCCAGTACTTCTAGCAATCAGCCCCAGCATTTT CASTSSNQPQHF
TRBJ2-5 TRBV6-1 NA few TGTGCCAGCAGTACAGTCCCCCCGGTGACCCAGTACTTC CASSTVPPVTQYF
TRBJ1-2 TRBV7-9 TRBD1 NA TGTGCCAGCAGCCTGGACAGGGATATCTATGGCTACACCTTC CASSLDRDIYGYTF
TRBJ1-1 TRBV6-2/TRBV6-3 NA NA TGTGCCAGCAGTTACCTTGCTTCGAACACTGAAGCTTTCTTT CASSYLASNTEAFF
TRBJ1-1 TRBV29-1 NA NA TGCAGCGTTGAAGAGTTCGGAGTAACGGCTTTCTTT CSVEEFGVTAFF